This T cell receptor (beta chain) derives from a study of T-cell memory formation after mild COVID-19. Germline V CDR1 and CDR2: SGHRS, YFSETQ. The CDR3 length is 13 residues. V was trimmed by 1 base and J by 6 bases, leaving 7 bases between them. TCR alpha and TCR beta cDNA libraries with sample barcodes and UMIs came from 5'RACE using constant-segment primers. TCRdb reprocessed the 5' RACE reads via MiXCR and lists one record per CDR3 protein. Among roughly 340,000 distinct CDR3 sequences listed, 20% were seen once. The clonotype comes from a man younger than 35 who had mild COVID-19 (a few samples of this study predate the infection). Cell type and time point are not known. V is TRBV5-1 and J is TRBJ1-4; D remains ambiguous. Specimen: PBMCs or a T cell subset sorted from them (not recorded which). DNA for the CDR3: TGCGCCAGCAGCTTGATGGGCGATGAAAAACTGTTTTTT. It is translated as CASSLMGDEKLFF.